This passage covers 11 T cell receptor beta chains from one sample sequenced in a study of blood T cell repertoires in COVID-19. Profiled with immunoSEQ multiplex PCR; TCRdb holds only in-frame clones, not every one. The profile shows 150,000 to 200,000 clones, 65% to 90% of them singletons. Sequencing was done on a sample of peripheral blood. The receptor set was obtained from a woman between 40 and 55 years old with COVID-19, enrolled during active disease.

The chain employs TRBV4-2 and TRBJ1-6, with 11 nucleotides matching TRBD1. Germline V gene data show CDR1 as LGHNA and CDR2 as YNFKEQ. Trimming cost V 2 bases and J 7 bases; bases outside gene matches: 7. This CDR3 has 17 amino acids. CDR3 coding DNA: TGTGCCAGCAGCCAATCTACCAGGACAGGGGGCAATTCACCCCTCCACTTT. This gives the protein CASSQSTRTGGNSPLHF.

The chain employs TRBV7-2 and TRBJ2-7, with D maybe TRBD2 (5 bases). CDR1 is SGHTA, CDR2 FQGNSA, per germline. The V and J ends lost 6 bases and 0 bases respectively, with 6 bases between them. The CDR3 contains 12 residues. The CDR3 loop reads CASRRDSYEQYF. The CDR3 nucleotides are TGTGCCAGCAGGAGGGACTCCTACGAGCAGTACTTC.

The chain is built from TRBV3-1 (or the pseudogene TRBV3-2) and TRBJ2-1; D ambiguous. This CDR3 region has 12 residues. Trimming took off 4 bases at V and 8 bases at J, with 9 bases between the two ends. The germline V gene has CDR1 LGHDT and CDR2 YNNKEL (reference sequence). This CDR3 is CASSPGLHEQFF. CDR3 coding DNA: TGTGCCAGCAGCCCGGGTCTCCATGAGCAGTTCTTC.

The chain recombines TRBV6-2 or TRBV6-3 with TRBJ2-5; D might be TRBD2 (6 bases). The CDR3 is 15 residues long. Trimming removed 4 bases from V and 4 bases from J, with 16 bases in between. Germline V gene lookup returns CDR1 MNHEY and CDR2 SVGEGT. CDR3 in DNA: TGTGCCAGCAGTTCCCCCATGGGGAGGTCAGAGACCCAGTACTTC. Its translation: CASSSPMGRSETQYF.

This chain uses TRBV19 with TRBJ2-1, with a tentative D call TRBD2 (6 bases). V was trimmed by 5 bases and J by 2 bases, leaving 13 bases between them. Germline CDR1 is LNHDA and CDR2 is SQIVND (reference sequence). The CDR3 spans 15 residues. The CDR3 is CASSFLGGPYNEQFF. DNA for the CDR3: TGTGCCAGTAGTTTCTTGGGGGGTCCCTACAATGAGCAGTTCTTC.

The chain joins TRBV20-1 to TRBJ2-1, with no clear D. Germline-derived CDR1 and CDR2 are DFQATT and SNEGSKA (reference sequence). V gave up 4 bases and J gave up 7 bases, with 8 bases separating them. This CDR3 has 11 amino acids. CDR3 DNA sequence: TGCAGTGCTACTAAGCCTAATGAGCAGTTCTTC. Its protein is CSATKPNEQFF.

This chain links TRBV5-4 with TRBJ1-1; 7 bases fit TRBD1. The CDR3 sequence is 13 residues long. From germline, CDR1 is SGHNT and CDR2 YYREEE (reference sequence). Unmatched junction bases numbered 5, after V lost 6 bases and J lost 3 bases. The CDR3 sequence: CASTEGADTEAFF. CDR3 nucleotide sequence: TGTGCCAGCACCGAGGGGGCGGACACTGAAGCTTTCTTT.

This chain connects TRBV3-1 (or the pseudogene TRBV3-2) to TRBJ2-4; D is unresolved. V was clipped by 3 bases and J by 5 bases, with 14 bases between them. In germline, CDR1 is LGHDT, CDR2 YNNKEL (reference sequence). The CDR3 sequence is 15 residues long. The CDR3 loop is CASSQTARPQNIQYF. The CDR3 nucleotides read TGTGCCAGCAGCCAGACTGCAAGGCCCCAAAACATTCAGTACTTC.

This clone has a single count. This chain connects TRBV18 to TRBJ1-4; D is perhaps TRBD1 (6 bases). V was clipped by 3 bases and J by 8 bases, with 13 bases between them. The germline gives CDR1 KGHSH, CDR2 LQKENI. This CDR3 contains 14 residues. CDR3 DNA sequence: TGTGCCAGCTCACCGCCGAGGACAGCCGAAAAACTGTTTTTT. Residues: CASSPPRTAEKLFF.

This chain uses TRBV18 with TRBJ2-1, with D uncertain. The V gene's germline CDR1 is KGHSH and CDR2 LQKENI. The V and J ends lost 0 bases and 5 bases respectively, with 11 bases between them. The CDR3 length is 15 residues. CDR3: CASSPPARVNNEQFF. The CDR3 bases are TGTGCCAGCTCACCACCGGCCCGGGTCAACAATGAGCAGTTCTTC.

V is TRBV3-1 (or the pseudogene TRBV3-2) and J is TRBJ2-5; D may be TRBD1 (6 bases). The V and J ends lost 0 bases and 2 bases respectively, with 13 bases between them. The CDR3 loop spans 16 amino acids. Germline CDR1 is LGHDT and CDR2 is YNNKEL (reference sequence). The CDR3 DNA follows: TGTGCCAGCAGCCAAGAAGGCCGGGACAATCAAGAGACCCAGTACTTC. It is translated as CASSQEGRDNQETQYF.